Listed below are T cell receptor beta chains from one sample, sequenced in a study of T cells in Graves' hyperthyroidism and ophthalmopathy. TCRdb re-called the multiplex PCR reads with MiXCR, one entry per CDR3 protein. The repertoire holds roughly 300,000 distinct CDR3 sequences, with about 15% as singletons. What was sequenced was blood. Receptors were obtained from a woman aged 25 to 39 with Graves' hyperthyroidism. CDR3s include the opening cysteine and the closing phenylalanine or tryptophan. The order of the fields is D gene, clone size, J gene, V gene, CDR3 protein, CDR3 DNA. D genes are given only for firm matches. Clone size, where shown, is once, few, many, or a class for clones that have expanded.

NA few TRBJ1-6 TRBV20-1 CSARDRGGTVGNSPLHF TGCAGTGCTAGAGACCGAGGGGGGACCGTCGGAAATTCACCCCTCCACTTT
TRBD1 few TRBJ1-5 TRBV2 CASSVTGGYSNQPQHF TGTGCCAGCAGTGTGACAGGGGGATATAGCAATCAGCCCCAGCATTTT
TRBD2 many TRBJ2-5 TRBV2 CASSIRLAGGETQYF TGTGCCAGCAGCATCCGTCTAGCGGGAGGCGAGACCCAGTACTTC
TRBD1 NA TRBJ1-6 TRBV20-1 CSARDTEGTANSPLHF TGCAGTGCTAGAGATACCGAGGGGACAGCTAATTCACCCCTCCACTTT
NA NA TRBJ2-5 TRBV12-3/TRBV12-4 CASRLGQETQYF TGTGCCAGCAGATTAGGCCAGGAGACCCAGTACTTC
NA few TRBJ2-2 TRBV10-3 CAISEKGAGELFF TGTGCCATCAGTGAAAAAGGCGCCGGGGAGCTGTTTTTT
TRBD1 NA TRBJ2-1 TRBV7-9 CASSLEGQVNNEQFF TGTGCCAGCAGCTTAGAGGGACAGGTAAACAATGAGCAGTTCTTC
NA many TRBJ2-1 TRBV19 CASSILGGDEQFF TGTGCCAGTAGTATTTTGGGAGGCGATGAGCAGTTCTTC
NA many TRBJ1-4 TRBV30 CACVKSLGEKLFF TGTGCCTGCGTAAAAAGTCTAGGAGAAAAACTGTTTTTT
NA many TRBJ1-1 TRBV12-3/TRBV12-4 CASGPAMNTEAFF TGTGCCAGCGGTCCCGCGATGAACACTGAAGCTTTCTTT
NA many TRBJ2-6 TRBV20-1 CSAREDGSGANVLTF TGCAGTGCTAGAGAGGACGGCTCTGGGGCCAACGTCCTGACTTTC
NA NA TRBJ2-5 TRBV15 CATSRDGKVGQYF TGTGCCACCAGCAGAGATGGAAAGGTGGGACAGTACTTC
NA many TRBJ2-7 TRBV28 CASARVPRYEQYF TGTGCCAGCGCCAGGGTCCCGAGGTACGAGCAGTACTTC
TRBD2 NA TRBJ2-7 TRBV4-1 CASSQFPSGAIYEQYF TGCGCCAGCAGCCAATTCCCTAGCGGGGCGATCTACGAGCAGTACTTC
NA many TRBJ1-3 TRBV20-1 CSASTRGLSGNTIYF TGCAGTGCTAGTACCAGGGGCCTCTCTGGAAACACCATATATTTT
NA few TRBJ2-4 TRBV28 CASTQTARNIQYF TGTGCCAGCACGCAGACAGCCCGAAACATTCAGTACTTC
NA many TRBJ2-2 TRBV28 CASSFRRFWDTGELFF TGTGCCAGCAGTTTTCGACGGTTTTGGGACACCGGGGAGCTGTTTTTT
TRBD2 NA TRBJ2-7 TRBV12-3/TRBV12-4 CASSGTSGRNYEQYF TGTGCCAGCAGTGGGACTAGCGGGAGAAACTACGAGCAGTACTTC
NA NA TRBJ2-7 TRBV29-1 CSALTGAGDEQYF TGCAGCGCCCTGACGGGGGCTGGGGACGAGCAGTACTTC
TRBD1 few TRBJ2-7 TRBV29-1 CSVENEGTGGSYEQYF TGCAGCGTTGAAAACGAGGGGACAGGGGGCTCCTACGAGCAGTACTTC
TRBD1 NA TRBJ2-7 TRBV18 CASSPGQGASYEQYF TGTGCCAGCTCACCCGGACAGGGGGCGTCATACGAGCAGTACTTC
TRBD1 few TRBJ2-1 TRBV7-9 CASSPLQGAYNEQFF TGTGCCAGCAGCCCCCTACAGGGGGCCTACAATGAGCAGTTCTTC
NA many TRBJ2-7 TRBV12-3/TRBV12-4 CASSIGSEQYF TGTGCCAGCAGTATAGGCTCCGAGCAGTACTTC
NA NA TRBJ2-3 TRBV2 CASSDGGVSGDTQYF TGTGCCAGCAGTGATGGCGGGGTATCGGGAGATACGCAGTATTTT
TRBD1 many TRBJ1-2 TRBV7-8 CASSLGQGNYGYTF TGTGCCAGCAGCTTAGGACAGGGGAACTATGGCTACACCTTC
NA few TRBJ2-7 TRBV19 CASSPAGSASYEQYF TGTGCCAGTAGTCCCGCCGGTAGCGCCTCCTACGAGCAGTACTTC
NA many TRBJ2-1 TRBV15 CATAAKPSSYNEQFF TGTGCTACCGCAGCTAAGCCTAGCTCCTACAATGAGCAGTTCTTC
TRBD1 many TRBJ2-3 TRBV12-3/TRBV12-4 CASSLRTGTGDPDTQYF TGTGCCAGCAGTTTGAGAACCGGGACAGGGGACCCCGATACGCAGTATTTT
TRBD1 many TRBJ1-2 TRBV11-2 CASSLDHRQGALTF TGTGCCAGCAGCTTAGATCACAGACAGGGGGCTCTCACCTTC
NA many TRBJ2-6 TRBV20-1 CSARPSLLGANVLTF TGCAGTGCTAGACCATCTCTCCTTGGGGCCAACGTCCTGACTTTC
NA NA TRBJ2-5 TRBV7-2 CASTRAGGGGQYF TGTGCCAGCACCAGAGCCGGGGGCGGTGGCCAGTACTTC
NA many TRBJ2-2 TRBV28 CASSLRQAGTGELFF TGTGCCAGCAGTTTAAGGCAGGCGGGAACCGGGGAGCTGTTTTTT
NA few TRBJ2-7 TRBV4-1 CASSQVGLDQDEQYF TGCGCCAGCAGCCAAGTCGGGTTAGATCAAGACGAGCAGTACTTC
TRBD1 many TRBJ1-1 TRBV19 CASSTRTGNTEAFF TGTGCCAGTAGTACGCGGACAGGGAACACTGAAGCTTTCTTT
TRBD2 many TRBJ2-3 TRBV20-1 CSARDPGLADLGTSTDTQYF TGCAGTGCTAGAGATCCGGGACTAGCGGACTTAGGTACTAGCACAGATACGCAGTATTTT
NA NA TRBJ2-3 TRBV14 CASSQVAALTDTQYF TGTGCCAGCAGCCAAGTAGCGGCCCTCACAGATACGCAGTATTTT
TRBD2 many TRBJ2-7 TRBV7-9 CASSFGLAGVDEQYF TGTGCCAGCAGCTTTGGACTAGCGGGAGTGGACGAGCAGTACTTC
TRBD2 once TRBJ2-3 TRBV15 CATSREGRGRPADTQYF TGTGCCACCAGCAGAGAGGGGCGCGGGAGGCCCGCAGATACGCAGTATTTT
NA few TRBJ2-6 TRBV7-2 CASSLSGGANVLTF TGTGCCAGCAGCCTCTCGGGAGGGGCCAACGTCCTGACTTTC
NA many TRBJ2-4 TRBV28 CASSKQPVAKNIQYF TGTGCCAGCAGTAAACAGCCAGTAGCCAAAAACATTCAGTACTTC
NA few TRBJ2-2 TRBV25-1 CASSAYGVRTGELFF TGTGCCAGCAGTGCTTACGGGGTTCGGACCGGGGAGCTGTTTTTT
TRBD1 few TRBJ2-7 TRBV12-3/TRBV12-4 CASSERDRADEQYF TGTGCCAGCAGTGAGCGGGACAGGGCGGACGAGCAGTACTTC
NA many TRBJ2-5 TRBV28 CASSLYSGKGEYF TGTGCCAGCAGTTTATATTCGGGGAAGGGGGAGTACTTC
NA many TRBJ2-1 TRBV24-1 CATSDIQLGWGNEQFF TGTGCCACCAGTGACATACAGCTTGGGTGGGGGAATGAGCAGTTCTTC
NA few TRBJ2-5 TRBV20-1 CSARGPTQETQYF TGCAGTGCTAGGGGACCGACCCAAGAGACCCAGTACTTC
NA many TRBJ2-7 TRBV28 CASSPLYEQYF TGTGCCAGCAGTCCCCTCTACGAGCAGTACTTC